Presented here are 12 T cell receptor beta chains from one specimen sequenced in a study of blood T cells in healthy people across ages. A J-beta primer mix and a sample-barcoded 5' primer were used in a second PCR of about 7 to 12 cycles. TCRdb reprocessed the 5' RACE reads with MiXCR, giving one entry per CDR3 protein. The table shows 450,000 to 700,000 distinct CDR3 sequences, with about 25% occurring only once. Sequenced material: blood. These receptors came from a woman in her 70s in good health.

This clonotype has just a few counts. This chain joins TRBV5-1 and TRBJ2-2; 7 bases match TRBD2. After removal of 1 base from V and 7 bases from J, the junction contained 4 bases not matched to a gene. The CDR3 runs 14 residues. In germline, CDR1 is SGHRS, CDR2 YFSETQ. CDR3 in DNA: TGCGCCAGCAGCTTGCGACAGCGGGACGGGGAGCTGTTTTTT. It encodes CASSLRQRDGELFF.

This clonotype was counted a few times. V and J are TRBV11-2 and TRBJ2-5; possibly TRBD2 for D (6 bases). The CDR3 contains 14 residues. V was clipped by 1 base and J by 5 bases, with 11 bases between them. From germline, CDR1 is SGHAT and CDR2 FQNNGV. Written as DNA, the CDR3 is TGTGCCAGCAGCTTAGGGGGGGTCGGGGAGACCCAGTACTTC. Encoded protein: CASSLGGVGETQYF.

This clonotype was counted a few times. The CDR3: CASSTRQGYNEQFF. DNA of the CDR3: TGTGCCAGCAGCACCCGACAGGGCTACAATGAGCAGTTCTTC. V and J are TRBV7-2 and TRBJ2-1; 7 bases agree with TRBD1. J gave up 3 bases and V 5 bases, and 4 bases lay outside the gene matches. This CDR3 contains 14 residues. Germline CDR1 is SGHTA and CDR2 is FQGNSA.

The genes are TRBV7-3 and TRBJ2-1; perhaps TRBD2 as D (6 bases). The CDR3 totals 15 residues. Per the germline V gene, CDR1 is SGHTA and CDR2 is FQGTGA. Deletions cut 6 bases from V and 6 bases from J, with 18 bases between. The CDR3 coding sequence is TGTGCCAGCAGTTACCTGGGGGGAGGTTCCAATGAGCAGTTCTTC. Its protein product is CASSYLGGGSNEQFF.

V usage is TRBV7-9 and J usage is TRBJ1-2, with TRBD1 matching over 7 bases. Germline trimming cut 2 bases from V and 6 bases from J; bases unmatched to any gene: 6. The CDR3 is 14 amino acids. Germline V gene sequence: CDR1 SEHNR, CDR2 FQNEAQ (reference sequence). DNA of the CDR3: TGTGCCAGCAGCTTATGGGACAGACCGAATGGCTACACCTTC. Translated: CASSLWDRPNGYTF.

The chain combines TRBV7-9 with TRBJ2-3; the D gene is possibly TRBD1 (6 bases). V gave up 5 bases and J gave up 0 bases, with 12 bases separating them. The length of the CDR3 is 15 residues. Looked up from germline, CDR1 is SEHNR and CDR2 is FQNEAQ (reference sequence). CDR3 nucleotides: TGTGCCAGCAGCCCACAGGGCCTAAGCACAGATACGCAGTATTTT. Translated, it gives CASSPQGLSTDTQYF.

The chain uses TRBV12-1 and TRBJ2-2; the table's D call, TRBD2, was not checked against the DNA. TRBV12-1 is noted as a pseudogene. This CDR3 is built from 17 residues. In DNA form, the CDR3 reads TGTGCCAGCAGCTTAGGACTAGCGGGGGCTTTTGACGGGGAGCTGTTTTTT. This gives the protein CASSLGLAGAFDGELFF.

The rearrangement joins TRBV10-3 to TRBJ2-1; D not certain. The CDR3 has 12 residues. V lost 4 bases to trimming and J lost 4 bases, with 5 bases between them. The germline gives CDR1 ENHRY, CDR2 SYGVKD. DNA of the CDR3: TGTGCCATCAGTGGGAGTTACAATGAGCAGTTCTTC. Translation: CAISGSYNEQFF.

This clonotype was seen only a few times. The junction departs from the called germline gene at one end, perhaps through a read error. V is TRBV6-1 and J is TRBJ2-2; 9 bases map to TRBD2. This CDR3 spans 16 amino acids. Germline CDR1 reads MNHNS; CDR2 reads SASEGT. The CDR3 DNA reads as TGTGCCAGCAGCCCTGTAGCGGGGGCGAACACCGGGGGGCTGTTTTTT. This codes for CASSPVAGANTGGLFF.

V usage is TRBV27 and J usage is TRBJ1-1, with no clear D. V gave up 5 bases and J gave up 4 bases, with 17 bases separating them. There are 15 residues in the CDR3. The germline gives CDR1 MNHEY, CDR2 SMNVEV (reference sequence). Here the CDR3 DNA reads TGTGCCAGCAGTCGCCGGACGGCCCGGGGCACTGAAGCTTTCTTT. This translates into CASSRRTARGTEAFF.

This clonotype was observed a handful of times. The genes are TRBV7-9 and TRBJ2-7, with 8 nucleotides matching TRBD1. J gave up 2 bases and V 0 bases, and 3 bases lay outside the gene matches. Germline loops: CDR1 SEHNR, CDR2 FQNEAQ (reference sequence). CDR3 length: 15 residues. CDR3 DNA: TGTGCCAGCAGCTTAGCCGACAGGGGACCCTACGAGCAGTACTTC. This gives the protein CASSLADRGPYEQYF.

This clonotype is a singleton in its sample. A junction end diverges from the germline sequence, so it may reflect a read error. The chain couples TRBV27 to TRBJ1-4; a weak D match, TRBD1 (6 bases). Germline loops: CDR1 MNHEY, CDR2 SMNVEV (reference sequence). This CDR3 spans 15 amino acids. The CDR3: CTSSPTRGGSEKLFF. Here the CDR3 DNA reads TGTACCAGCAGTCCTACCAGGGGAGGAAGTGAAAAACTGTTTTTT.